Sequencing of this TCR beta chain was carried out in a study of cytomegalovirus exposure and HLA in healthy donors. Whole-study findings and limits: About 150 TCR beta chains were listed as cytomegalovirus-associated. Analyses of presence and absence presupposed an approximately uniform sequencing depth across donors. A few chains tied to CMV proved CMV antigen-specific in vitro. Most TCR sequences were seen very rarely across donors, but some public TCRs occurred in many.

This clone was observed a handful of times. Its antigen is as yet unknown. A multiplex PCR was run with 60 Vbeta primers and 13 Jbeta primers. Data came from immunoSEQ multiplex PCR; TCRdb stores just in-frame clones and leaves some out. The data hold about 95,000 clones, with around three quarters observed a single time. The trim removed 2 bases at V and 3 bases at J, leaving 10 bases unmatched. The CDR3 runs to 16 residues. The germline gives CDR1 SEHNR, CDR2 FQNEAQ (reference sequence). The source of this sequence is a woman aged 45-59 years in good health and CMV-seropositive. The chain carries TRBV7-9 and TRBJ2-7; TRBD1 matches 7 bases. Specimen: PBMCs. CDR3 residues: CASSLSGVGGGYEQYF. The CDR3 coding sequence is TGTGCCAGCAGCTTAAGTGGAGTAGGGGGCGGCTACGAGCAGTACTTC.